Sequencing of this T cell receptor beta chain was carried out in a study of blood T cell repertoires in COVID-19. From germline, CDR1 is DFQATT and CDR2 SNEGSKA (reference sequence). J was trimmed by 7 bases and V by 5 bases; bases with no gene match: 0. The CDR3 runs to 10 residues. Method: immunoSEQ multiplex PCR; TCRdb's copy keeps in-frame clones and lacks some. The sample includes 350,000 to 400,000 clones, about 87% of them seen just once. The sequenced sample consisted of PBMCs or T cells enriched from blood (not recorded which). The sequence was obtained from a middle-aged man in a cohort exposed to, infected with or recovered from COVID-19 (not recorded which). The chain uses TRBV20-1 and TRBJ1-2; TRBD1 matches 8 bases. The CDR3 region is CSAGQGGYTF. CDR3 coding DNA: TGCAGTGCTGGACAGGGTGGCTACACCTTC.